This TCR beta chain was sequenced for a study of shared clonotypes between healthy human individuals. V shed 3 bases and J shed 7 bases, with 7 bases lying between them. Looked up from germline, CDR1 is MDHEN and CDR2 is SYDVKM. The CDR3 length is 13 residues. In the authors' workflow: ImmunoSEQ sequences covered only the junction and lacked quality scores; filtering therefore differed. This table comes from immunoSEQ multiplex PCR, and its TCRdb copy is limited to in-frame clones, with some not included. V and J calls and clone size are copied from that table; D and trimming were computed from the DNA. Counted here are under 600,000 clones, nearly 80% occurring once; the ten biggest clones make up approximately 12%.

This TCR was recovered from a woman in her thirties or forties in good health. Some clones in this sample may be carry-over from other donors' samples. The sequenced sample was PBMCs. The rearrangement uses TRBV28 and TRBJ1-6, with D uncertain. The CDR3 is CASSLARNSPLHF. The CDR3 DNA sequence: TGTGCCAGCAGTTTGGCTCGGAATTCACCCCTCCACTTT.